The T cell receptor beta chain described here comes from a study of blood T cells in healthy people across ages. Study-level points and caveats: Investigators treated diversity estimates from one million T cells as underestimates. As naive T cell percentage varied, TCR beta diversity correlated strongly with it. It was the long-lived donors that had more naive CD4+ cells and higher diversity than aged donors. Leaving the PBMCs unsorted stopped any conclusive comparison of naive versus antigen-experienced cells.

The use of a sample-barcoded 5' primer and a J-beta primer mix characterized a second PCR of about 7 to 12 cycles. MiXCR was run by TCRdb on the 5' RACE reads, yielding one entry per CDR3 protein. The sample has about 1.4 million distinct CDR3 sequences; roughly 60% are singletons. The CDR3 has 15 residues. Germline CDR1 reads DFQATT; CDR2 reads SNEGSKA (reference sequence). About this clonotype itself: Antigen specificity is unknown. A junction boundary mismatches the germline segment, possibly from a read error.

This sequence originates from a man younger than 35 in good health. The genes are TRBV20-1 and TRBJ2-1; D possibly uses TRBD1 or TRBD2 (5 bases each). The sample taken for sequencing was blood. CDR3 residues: CSARVWGSSYNDQFF. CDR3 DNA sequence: TGCAGTGCTAGGGTCTGGGGGAGCTCCTACAATGATCAGTTCTTC.